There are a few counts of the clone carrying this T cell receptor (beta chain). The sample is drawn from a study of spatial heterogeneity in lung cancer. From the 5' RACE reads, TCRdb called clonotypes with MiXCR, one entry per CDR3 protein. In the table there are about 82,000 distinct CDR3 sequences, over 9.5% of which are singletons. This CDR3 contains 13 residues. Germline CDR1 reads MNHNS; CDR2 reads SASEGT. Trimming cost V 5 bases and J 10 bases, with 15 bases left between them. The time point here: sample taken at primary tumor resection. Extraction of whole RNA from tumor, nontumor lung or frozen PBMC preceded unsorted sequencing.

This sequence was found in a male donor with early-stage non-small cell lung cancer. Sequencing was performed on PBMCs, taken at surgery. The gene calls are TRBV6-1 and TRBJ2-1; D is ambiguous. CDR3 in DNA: TGTGCCAGCAGTCTGGACCATATTAGCGAGCAGTTCTTC. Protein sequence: CASSLDHISEQFF.